Listed below are T cell receptor beta chains from one sample, sequenced in a study of vaccination effects on CD4 cells after COVID-19. Sequenced by immunoSEQ multiplex PCR; TCRdb stores in-frame clones only, minus some. The table shows roughly 56,000 clones, with 70% to 80% occurring only once. No antigen has been identified for these receptors. The starting material was CD4+ T cells from PBMCs cultured without peptide, obtained before COVID-19 vaccination. The receptors here all came from a human donor who received a COVID-19 vaccine. Each CDR3 is given with its conserved first and last residue. Each record gives: D gene, J gene, V gene, clone size, CDR3 DNA, CDR3 protein. A D gene is named only where the DNA matches it firmly. Clone size, where shown, is once, few, many, or a class for clones that have expanded.

>.|TRBJ2-5|TRBV28|.
TGTGCCAGCAGTTTGCAGTTACAAGAGACCCAGTACTTC
CASSLQLQETQYF
>TRBD1|TRBJ1-4|TRBV4-3|few
TGCGCCAGCAGCCATCGAGGACAGGGCGGCGAAAAACTGTTTTTT
CASSHRGQGGEKLFF
>.|TRBJ1-6|TRBV9|.
TGTGCCAGCAGCGTAGCTTCGGATTCACCCCTCCACTTT
CASSVASDSPLHF
>.|TRBJ1-5|TRBV28|.
TGTGCCACTTTAGGGGGGGCGTACCAGCCCCAGCATTTT
CATLGGAYQPQHF
>TRBD1|TRBJ1-1|TRBV5-4|.
TGTGCCAGCAGCGAACCCGGGACAGAGAACACTGAAGCTTTCTTT
CASSEPGTENTEAFF
>TRBD1|TRBJ1-3|TRBV9|once
TGTGCCAGCAGCCAGACAGGGCAAGGAGGAAACACCATATATTTT
CASSQTGQGGNTIYF
>.|TRBJ2-5|TRBV28|.
TGTGCCAGCGCCCAGTTAGGAGGGACCCAGTACTTC
CASAQLGGTQYF
>.|TRBJ1-4|TRBV4-2|few
TGTGCCAGCAGCCAAGAGGGGAGCCGGACAACTAATGAAAAACTGTTTTTT
CASSQEGSRTTNEKLFF
>.|TRBJ1-5|TRBV19|few
TGTGCCAGTAGTATGAGAAGGATGGCGGACCAGCCCCAGCATTTT
CASSMRRMADQPQHF
>TRBD2|TRBJ2-5|TRBV28|.
TGTGCCAGCAGCCGACGTAGCGGGGGGGGTGAGACCCAGTACTTC
CASSRRSGGGETQYF
>.|TRBJ2-5|TRBV18|.
TGTGCCAGCTCACCACTGGGGGCAGTCCAAGAGACCCAGTACTTC
CASSPLGAVQETQYF
>TRBD1|TRBJ2-3|TRBV10-2|.
TGCGCCAGCAATAGACAGGGCCGCGGGGATACGCAGTATTTT
CASNRQGRGDTQYF
>.|TRBJ2-3|TRBV6-2/TRBV6-3|.
TGTGCCAGCAGCCGGGTGGGGGGCAGTACGCAGTATTTT
CASSRVGGSTQYF
>.|TRBJ1-3|TRBV11-2|.
TGTGCCAGCAGCTTAGTCGCAGGTTCGAGCTCTGGAAACACCATATATTTT
CASSLVAGSSSGNTIYF
>TRBD1|TRBJ1-1|TRBV18|.
TGTGCCAGCTCACCAGGGACAGGCTACGGGAACACTGAAGCTTTCTTT
CASSPGTGYGNTEAFF
>.|TRBJ1-5|TRBV3-1/TRBV3-2|.
TGTGCCAGCAGCCAAGGAAACAGCCAGCCCCAGCATTTT
CASSQGNSQPQHF
>TRBD1|TRBJ1-2|TRBV25-1|.
TGTGCCAGCAGTGACCTAACAGGGGGCTATGGCTACACCTTC
CASSDLTGGYGYTF
>.|TRBJ1-2|TRBV28|.
TGTGCCAGCAGTTCAGGAGCCGGGAACTATGGCTACACCTTC
CASSSGAGNYGYTF
>.|TRBJ2-1|TRBV19|.
TGTGCCAGTAGTAGAACGCTGGGACCTATATACAATGAGCAGTTCTTC
CASSRTLGPIYNEQFF
>.|TRBJ2-5|TRBV5-1|.
TGCGCCAGCAGCTTGTCACAGGCCCAAGAGACCCAGTACTTC
CASSLSQAQETQYF
>TRBD1|TRBJ1-1|TRBV19|.
TGTGCCAGTAGTCTGAGACAGGGGACAATGAACACTGAAGCTTTCTTT
CASSLRQGTMNTEAFF
>.|TRBJ2-5|TRBV6-5|.
TGTGCCAGCAGGCTAGCGTGGGGGCAAGAGACCCAGTACTTC
CASRLAWGQETQYF
>.|TRBJ1-1|TRBV6-5|.
TGTGCCAGCTCGTACGGAATGAACACTGAAGCTTTCTTT
CASSYGMNTEAFF
>.|TRBJ1-1|TRBV19|few
TGTGCCAGTAGTATAGACCCTCGTAGTGAAGCTTTCTTT
CASSIDPRSEAFF
>.|TRBJ1-1|TRBV18|.
TGTGCCAGCTCACCATTGGGGGCGGGGATGAACACTGAAGCTTTCTTT
CASSPLGAGMNTEAFF
>.|TRBJ2-5|TRBV7-9|.
TGTGCCTCCGACACAGGGACCCAAGAGACCCAGTACTTC
CASDTGTQETQYF
>TRBD1|TRBJ1-3|TRBV7-2|.
TGTGCGGGCGACAGGGGAACTGGAAACACCATATATTTT
CAGDRGTGNTIYF
>.|TRBJ2-2|TRBV19|.
TGTGCCAGTAGTATAACGGGGTCGAACACCGGGGAGCTGTTTTTT
CASSITGSNTGELFF
>.|TRBJ1-5|TRBV24-1|few
TGTGCCACCCCGCCGAATCCCCAGCATTTT
CATPPNPQHF
>.|TRBJ2-3|TRBV25-1|.
TGTGCCAGCAGCTCACTCACTGGCACAGATACGCAGTATTTT
CASSSLTGTDTQYF
>TRBD1|TRBJ2-3|TRBV7-8|.
TGTGCCAGCAGGGACAGGGGGCGGTATACGCAGTATTTT
CASRDRGRYTQYF